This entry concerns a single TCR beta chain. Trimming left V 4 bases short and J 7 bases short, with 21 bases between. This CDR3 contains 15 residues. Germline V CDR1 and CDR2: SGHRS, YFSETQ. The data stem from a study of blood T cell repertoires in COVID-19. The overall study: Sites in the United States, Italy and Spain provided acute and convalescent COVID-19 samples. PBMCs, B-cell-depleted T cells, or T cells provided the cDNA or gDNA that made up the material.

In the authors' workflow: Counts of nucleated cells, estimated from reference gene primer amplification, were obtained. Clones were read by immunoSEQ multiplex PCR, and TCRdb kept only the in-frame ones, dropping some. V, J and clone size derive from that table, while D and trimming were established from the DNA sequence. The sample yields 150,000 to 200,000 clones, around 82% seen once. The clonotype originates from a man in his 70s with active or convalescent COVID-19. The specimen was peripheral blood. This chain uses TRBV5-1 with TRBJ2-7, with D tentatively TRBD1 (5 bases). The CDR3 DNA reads TGCGCCAGCAGCCCTGGTGACAGCAGGTCTGGTGAGCAGTACTTC. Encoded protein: CASSPGDSRSGEQYF.